These 10 T cell receptor beta chains were sequenced from one sample in a study of human T cells and chemical hapten exposure. One entry per CDR3 protein results from TCRdb running MiXCR on the RACE reads. The sample includes approximately 350,000 distinct CDR3 sequences, about 6.9% of them seen just once. Time point described: patch test 2, 6 weeks after DPC sensitization. Treatment noted: therapeutic diphenylcyclopropenone sensitization with weekly scalp DPC. The specimen comprised whole blood, sampled in connection with sensitization to the hapten diphenylcyclopropenone (DPC). Receptors were obtained from a woman aged 18-35 years with alopecia areata. Some clones in this sample may be carry-over from other donors' samples.

The CDR3 sequence is CASSYVGGRTAIRTDTQYF. The CDR3 coding sequence is TGTGCCAGCAGTTACGTTGGGGGGCGCACAGCTATACGCACAGATACGCAGTATTTT. The V and J genes are TRBV6-2 or TRBV6-3 and TRBJ2-3; TRBD1 or TRBD2 may be the D gene (6 bases each). Germline V gives CDR1 MNHEY, CDR2 SVGEGT. CDR3 length: 19 residues. The germline V and J ends were trimmed by 2 bases and 1 base, with 22 bases remaining between them.

The J gene is TRBJ1-4, the V gene TRBV12-5; TRBD1 might be the D (5 bases). The length of the CDR3 is 13 residues. Per the germline V gene, CDR1 is LGHNT and CDR2 is FRNRAP. Trimming removed 1 base from V and 8 bases from J, with 8 bases in between. The CDR3 protein is CASGLAPGEKLFF. The CDR3 nucleotides are TGTGCTAGTGGTTTGGCCCCAGGGGAAAAACTGTTTTTT.

This clonotype was detected only a few times. This rearrangement joins TRBV7-2 to TRBJ1-5; possible D gene TRBD1, 6 bases. Germline V gene lookup returns CDR1 SGHTA and CDR2 FQGNSA. Trimming pared 0 bases from V and 1 base from J, leaving 16 bases between. The CDR3 has 18 residues. The CDR3, as DNA: TGTGCCAGCAGCTTAGCAAATCGTAATCAGGGGAGCAATCAGCCCCAGCATTTT. This sequence encodes CASSLANRNQGSNQPQHF.

This clonotype was recorded many times. V is TRBV20-1 and J is TRBJ1-5; D is uncertain. Germline V gene lookup returns CDR1 DFQATT and CDR2 SNEGSKA (reference sequence). There are 13 residues in the CDR3. Trimming took 6 bases from V and 3 from J, leaving 12 bases between them. The DNA of the CDR3 is TGCAGTGCCCTGACTTATTTCAATCAGCCCCAGCATTTT. Amino acids: CSALTYFNQPQHF.

This clonotype was counted many times. The chain joins TRBV4-3 to TRBJ1-6; D not certain. Germline CDR1 is LGHNA and CDR2 is YSLEER. Trimming took off 3 bases at V and 12 bases at J, with 12 bases between the two ends. This CDR3 has 13 amino acids. As DNA, the CDR3 is TGCGCCAGCAGCCACGGACCCGGAGGACCCCTCCACTTT. It codes for CASSHGPGGPLHF.

The chain carries TRBV7-2 and TRBJ1-1, with unresolved D. The V gene lost 2 bases and the J gene lost 6 bases, with 16 bases spanning the gap. In germline, CDR1 is SGHTA, CDR2 FQGNSA. The CDR3 contains 15 residues. The CDR3 DNA reads as TGTGCCAGCAGCTTAAGGGCAGCGTTAGGGTCTGAAGCTTTCTTT. It codes for CASSLRAALGSEAFF.

This clonotype has at least ten counts. The V and J genes are TRBV18 and TRBJ2-7; 7 bases map to TRBD2. V lost 2 bases to trimming and J lost 8 bases; unmatched junction nucleotides: 15. The V gene's germline CDR1 is KGHSH and CDR2 LQKENI. This CDR3 has 16 amino acids. The DNA for the CDR3 is TGTGCCAGCTCACCAGGGGGGGACCGGGCCCTGAGGAAGCAGTACTTC. This sequence encodes CASSPGGDRALRKQYF.

This clonotype appeared many times. The genes are TRBV27 and TRBJ1-2; maybe TRBD1 (5 bases). The CDR3 extends over 17 amino acids. Per germline, CDR1 MNHEY and CDR2 SMNVEV (reference sequence). V was shortened by 4 bases and J by 8 bases, with 26 bases between the two germline ends. Here the CDR3 reads CASSSTAPDTGRGGYTF. The DNA of the CDR3 is TGTGCCAGCAGTTCTACGGCTCCGGACACGGGGCGAGGAGGCTACACCTTC.

This chain uses TRBV6-5 with TRBJ1-1; TRBD1 agrees at 9 bases. V dropped 2 bases and J dropped 13; count of bases not matched to a gene: 8. Germline V gene data show CDR1 as MNHEY and CDR2 as SVGAGI. The CDR3 length is 13 residues. In nucleotides, the CDR3 is TGTGCCAGCAGTTACACCCGGGACAGGGATGGTTTCTTT. This encodes CASSYTRDRDGFF.

This rearrangement joins TRBV24-1 to TRBJ2-1, with a possible D match to TRBD2 (7 bases). The CDR3 has 16 amino acids. The V and J ends lost 0 bases and 10 bases respectively, with 18 bases between them. Germline V lookup: CDR1 KGHDR, CDR2 SFDVKD. DNA for the CDR3: TGTGCCACCAGTGATTTGGGGGGGGCCGACCTAGGGGAGCAGTTCTTC. Protein sequence: CATSDLGGADLGEQFF.